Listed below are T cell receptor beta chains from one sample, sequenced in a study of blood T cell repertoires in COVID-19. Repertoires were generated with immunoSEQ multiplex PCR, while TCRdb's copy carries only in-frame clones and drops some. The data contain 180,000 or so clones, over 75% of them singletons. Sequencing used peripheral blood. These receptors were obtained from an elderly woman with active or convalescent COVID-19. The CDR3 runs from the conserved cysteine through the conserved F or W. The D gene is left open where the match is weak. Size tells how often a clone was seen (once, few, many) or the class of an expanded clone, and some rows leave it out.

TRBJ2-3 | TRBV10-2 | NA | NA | TGCGCCAGCGGTTTGGGGGCCGGCACAGATACGCAGTATTTT | CASGLGAGTDTQYF
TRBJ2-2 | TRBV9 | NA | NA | TGTGCCAGCAGCGTAGGGGCGGGACGAAGGGGCACCGGGGAGCTGTTTTTT | CASSVGAGRRGTGELFF
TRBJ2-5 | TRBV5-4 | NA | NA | TGTGCCAGCAGCTTGGGGTCAGGAAGCGGTGAGACCCAGTACTTC | CASSLGSGSGETQYF
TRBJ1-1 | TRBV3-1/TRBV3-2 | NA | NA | TGTGCCAGCAGCCAAGTAGCGAACACTGAAGCTTTCTTT | CASSQVANTEAFF
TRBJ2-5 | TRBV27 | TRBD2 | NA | TGTGCCAGTTACGGGACTAGCGGGGGGGAGACCCAGTACTTC | CASYGTSGGETQYF
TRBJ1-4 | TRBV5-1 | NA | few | TGCGCCAGCAGCTTGGGGGGGACGGGACAACCGTTTTTT | CASSLGGTGQPFF
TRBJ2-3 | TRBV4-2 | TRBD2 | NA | TGTGCCAGCAGCCAAGATGGGGTGGCGGGGGGGGCGACAGATACGCAGTATTTT | CASSQDGVAGGATDTQYF
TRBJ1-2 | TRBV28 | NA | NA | TGTGCCAGCACAGGGGAAGGATACGGCTACACCTTC | CASTGEGYGYTF
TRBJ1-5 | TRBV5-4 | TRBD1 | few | TGTGCCAGCAGCTCACAGGGGAATCAGCCCCAGCATTTT | CASSSQGNQPQHF
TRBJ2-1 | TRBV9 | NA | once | TGTGCCAGCAGCGTTAAAGGGGGTCTGGGTTCCTACAATGAGCAGTTCTTC | CASSVKGGLGSYNEQFF
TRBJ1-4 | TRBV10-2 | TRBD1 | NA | TGCGCCAGCAGTGCACGCGGGACAGGGGAACTTTTCCGGGAAAAACTGTTTTTT | CASSARGTGELFREKLFF
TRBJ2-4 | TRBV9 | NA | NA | TGTGCCAGCAGCGTAGGGGCAGGTGTAGCCAAAAACATTCAGTACTTC | CASSVGAGVAKNIQYF
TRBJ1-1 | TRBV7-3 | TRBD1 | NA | TGTGCCAGCAGCCTCGACAGGGTGAACACTGAAGCTTTCTTT | CASSLDRVNTEAFF
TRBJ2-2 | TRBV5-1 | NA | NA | TGCGCCAGCAGCTTGTCGGGCAGGGGGGCCGGGGAGCTGTTTTTT | CASSLSGRGAGELFF
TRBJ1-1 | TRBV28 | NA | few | TGTGCCAGCAGTTTATACCAGGCTGAAGCTTTCTTT | CASSLYQAEAFF
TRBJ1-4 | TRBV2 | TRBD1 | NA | TGTGCCACTCAACAGGGGGCTTCTGGGGAAAAACTGTTTTTT | CATQQGASGEKLFF
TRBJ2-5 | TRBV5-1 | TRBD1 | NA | TGCGCCAGCAGCCCGGGACAGGGGTACCAAGAGACCCAGTACTTC | CASSPGQGYQETQYF
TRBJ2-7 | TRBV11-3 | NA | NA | TGTGCCAGCAGCTTAAGGACAGCGGAGCGCTGGCAGTACTTC | CASSLRTAERWQYF
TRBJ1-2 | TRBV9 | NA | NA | TGTGCCAGCAGCGTAGCCCAAGGAGCGCTGAACTATGGCTACACCTTC | CASSVAQGALNYGYTF
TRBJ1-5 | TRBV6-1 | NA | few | TGTGCCAGCAGTGAATCACAGAGCAATCAGCCCCAGCATTTT | CASSESQSNQPQHF
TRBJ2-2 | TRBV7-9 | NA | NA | TGTGCCAGCAGCTTAGGGCAGAACACCGGGGAGCTGTTTTTT | CASSLGQNTGELFF
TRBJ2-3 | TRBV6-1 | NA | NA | TGTGCCAGCAGTGAGTTACACAGAGAAACAGATACGCAGTATTTT | CASSELHRETDTQYF
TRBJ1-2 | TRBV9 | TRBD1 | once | TGTGCCAGCAGCATCGGGACAGGGGTTTATGGCTACACCTTC | CASSIGTGVYGYTF
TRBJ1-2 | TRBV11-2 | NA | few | TGTGCCAGCAGTGGTGAGGTGTATGGCTACACCTTC | CASSGEVYGYTF
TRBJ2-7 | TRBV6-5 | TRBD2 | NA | TGTGCCAGCACCCTTTGGCGGGGGGGGACCTACGAGCAGTACTTC | CASTLWRGGTYEQYF
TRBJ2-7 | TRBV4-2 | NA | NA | TGTGCCAGCAGCCCGAGATGGGGGTGGGGGGAGGCTGGCGAGCAGTACTTC | CASSPRWGWGEAGEQYF
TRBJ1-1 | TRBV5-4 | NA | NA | TGTGCCAGCAGCTTGGGTGGGCCGACTGAAGCTTTCTTT | CASSLGGPTEAFF
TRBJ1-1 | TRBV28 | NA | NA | TGTGCCAGCAGTTTATTTAGAGGGCTAGAGACTGAAGCTTTCTTT | CASSLFRGLETEAFF
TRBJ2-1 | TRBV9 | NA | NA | TGTGCCAGCAGCGTAGCACAGGAAAACAATGAGCAGTTCTTC | CASSVAQENNEQFF
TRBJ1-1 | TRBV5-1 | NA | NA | TGCGCCAGCAGCCCGAGGACAACAAACACTGAAGCTTTCTTT | CASSPRTTNTEAFF
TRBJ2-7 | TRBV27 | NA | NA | TGTGCCAGCAGTTTGAGAATCGACTACGAGCAGTACTTC | CASSLRIDYEQYF
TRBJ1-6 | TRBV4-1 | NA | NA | TGCGCCAGCAGCCAAGATTCCTGGCAGGGAAATTCACCCCTCCACTTT | CASSQDSWQGNSPLHF
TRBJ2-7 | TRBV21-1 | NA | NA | TGTGCCAGCAGCAGGTACTTGGGTCGGCGGAGGACCTACGAGCAGTACTTC | CASSRYLGRRRTYEQYF
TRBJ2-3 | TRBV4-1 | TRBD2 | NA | TGCGCCAGCAGCCAGAGAGCGGGGTTTAGCACAGATACGCAGTATTTT | CASSQRAGFSTDTQYF
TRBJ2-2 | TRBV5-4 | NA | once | TGTGCCAGCAGCTTGGAGGGGACCGGGGAGCTGTTTTTT | CASSLEGTGELFF
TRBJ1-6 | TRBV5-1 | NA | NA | TGCGCCAGCAGCTTGTTCTCCAGGGGAAATAATTCACCCCTCCACTTT | CASSLFSRGNNSPLHF
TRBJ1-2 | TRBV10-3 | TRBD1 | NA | TGTGCCATCAGTGACGCACAGGGGCGGGATGGCTACACCTTC | CAISDAQGRDGYTF
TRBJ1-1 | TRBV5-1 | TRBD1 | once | TGCGCCAGCAGTTTGGAGGGCAGGGGGCTTCTGGAAGGGGATGAAGCTTTCTTT | CASSLEGRGLLEGDEAFF
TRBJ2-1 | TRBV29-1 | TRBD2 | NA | TGCAGCGTTGAAGGACTAGCGGGGGGTAGCTCCTACAATGAGCAGTTCTTC | CSVEGLAGGSSYNEQFF
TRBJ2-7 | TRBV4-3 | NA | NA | TGCGCCAGCAGCCAAGGGCAGGCAACCTACGAGCAGTACTTC | CASSQGQATYEQYF
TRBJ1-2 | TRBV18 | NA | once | TGTGCCAGCTCCCTCAATGTGGCGGGTGAAGGTGGCTACACCTTC | CASSLNVAGEGGYTF
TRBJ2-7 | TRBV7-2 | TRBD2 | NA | TGTGCCAGCGGAACTAGCGGGGGAACTACCTACGAGCAGTACTTC | CASGTSGGTTYEQYF
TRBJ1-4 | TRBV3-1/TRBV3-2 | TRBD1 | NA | TGTGCCAGCAGTAAGACAGGGGGTGAAGATGAAAAACTGTTTTTT | CASSKTGGEDEKLFF